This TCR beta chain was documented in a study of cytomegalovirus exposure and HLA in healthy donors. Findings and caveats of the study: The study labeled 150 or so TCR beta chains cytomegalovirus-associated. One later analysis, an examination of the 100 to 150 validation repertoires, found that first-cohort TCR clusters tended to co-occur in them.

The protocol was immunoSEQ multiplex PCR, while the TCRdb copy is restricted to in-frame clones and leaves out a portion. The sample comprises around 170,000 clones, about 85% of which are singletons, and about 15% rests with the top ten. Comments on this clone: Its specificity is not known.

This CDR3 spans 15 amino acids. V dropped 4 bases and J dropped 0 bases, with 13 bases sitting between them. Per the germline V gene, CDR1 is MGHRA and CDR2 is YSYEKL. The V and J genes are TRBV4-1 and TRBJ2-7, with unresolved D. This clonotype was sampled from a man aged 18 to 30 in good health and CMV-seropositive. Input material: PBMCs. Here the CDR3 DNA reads TGCGCCAGCAGCCCCGACATGACGAGCTCCTACGAGCAGTACTTC. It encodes CASSPDMTSSYEQYF.